These 5 T cell receptor beta chains share one sample of origin, sequenced in a study of Ad26.COV2.S vaccination and SARS-CoV-2 variants. The protocol was immunoSEQ multiplex PCR, while the TCRdb copy is restricted to in-frame clones and leaves out a portion. The repertoire holds roughly 420,000 clones, with approximately 89% as singletons. Treatment here: around 19 received Ad26.COV2.S at low or high dose, single or two shots; several received placebo; per-sample allocation not given. The investigators took samples on day 63 after the first vaccine or placebo injection. The input for sequencing was peripheral blood, taken in a trial of Ad26.COV2.S vaccine versus placebo. These receptors all come from a person between 18 and 59 years old who received the Ad26.COV2.S COVID-19 vaccine or a placebo.

The chain has TRBV6-4 and TRBJ2-3; possibly TRBD1 or TRBD2 for D (5 bases each). From germline, CDR1 is MRHNA and CDR2 SNTAGT. This CDR3 contains 15 residues. V was cut by 2 bases and J by 1 base, with 10 bases left in between. In nucleotides, the CDR3 is TGTGCCAGCAGTGACCGGGGCAGGGGCACAGATACGCAGTATTTT. Translating gives CASSDRGRGTDTQYF.

The chain recombines TRBV3-1 (or the pseudogene TRBV3-2) with TRBJ1-2, with D possibly being TRBD1 (6 bases). This CDR3 is 14 amino acids long. V gave up 1 base and J gave up 4 bases, with 10 bases separating them. Germline-derived CDR1 and CDR2 are LGHDT and YNNKEL (reference sequence). CDR3 nucleotide sequence: TGTGCCAGCAGCCAAGGTTCGACAGGCTATGGCTACACCTTC. This encodes CASSQGSTGYGYTF.

The rearrangement joins TRBV5-1 to TRBJ2-2; weak D call: TRBD2 (6 bases). The CDR3 has 14 amino acids. Germline V gene lookup returns CDR1 SGHRS and CDR2 YFSETQ. V was shortened by 4 bases and J by 5 bases, with 12 bases between the two germline ends. The CDR3 region is CASSTDYQTGELFF. The CDR3 nucleotides read TGCGCCAGCAGCACGGACTATCAGACCGGGGAGCTGTTTTTT.

This chain connects TRBV20-1 to TRBJ1-1; D gene ambiguous. V was shortened by 3 bases and J by 4 bases, with 9 bases between the two germline ends. The germline CDR1 and CDR2 sequences are DFQATT and SNEGSKA (reference sequence). The CDR3 loop spans 12 amino acids. The CDR3 loop is CSASSPGTEAFF. The CDR3 nucleotides read TGCAGTGCTAGTTCCCCGGGCACTGAAGCTTTCTTT.

Worth noting for this clone: Other nucleotide sequences in the sample specify the same CDR3. The CDR3 DNA reads as TGCGCCAGCAGCTTGTTGCTAGCGGGAGAAGAGACCCAGTACTTC. It yields the protein CASSLLLAGEETQYF. The chain has TRBV5-1 and TRBJ2-5, with 10 positions matching TRBD2. CDR3 size: 15 residues. With V trimmed by 1 base and J by 3 bases, 3 bases remained unmatched. The germline V gene encodes CDR1 SGHRS and CDR2 YFSETQ.